This TCR beta chain originates from a study of beta chain features in type 1 diabetes. Sequencing targeted expressed TCRB transcripts, as all isolated RNA had been reverse transcribed. TCRdb's copy holds only in-frame clones and misses some; the assay was immunoSEQ multiplex PCR. The table shows under 800,000 clones, with about a sixth occurring only once. As regards this clone: Its antigen is not identified.

Study-wide points: Researchers report that Type 1 diabetes patients had moderately but significantly shorter TCRB CDR3s across all four CD4+ subsets. More deletions and fewer insertions at VDJ junctions were found in patients with type 1 diabetes.

Purities in excess of 95% were seen in all sorted populations. V shed 11 bases and J shed 3 bases, with 18 bases lying between them. This CDR3 region has 14 residues. Germline V gene data show CDR1 as ENHRY and CDR2 as SYGVKD. V gene TRBV10-3 combines with J gene TRBJ2-3, with D unclear. Specimen: naive CD4+ T cells from blood. This TCR was sampled from a man younger than 35 in good health. CDR3: CASSGVSETDTQYF. In DNA, the CDR3 is TGTGCCTCATCGGGCGTTTCAGAAACAGATACGCAGTATTTT.